This T cell receptor beta chain derives from a study of OX40 agonist ivuxolimab in advanced cancers. In the study overall: Patients were dosed intravenously with ivuxolimab at 0.01 to 10 mg/kg every 2 weeks. Hepatocellular carcinoma, melanoma, renal cell or head and neck cancer occurred in dose-escalation patients.

Study outcomes and limitations: Clonal expansion among partial responders at 0.1-3.0 mg/kg ranked near the lowest.

The CDR3 extends over 16 amino acids. Germline CDR1 and CDR2: SGHTA and FQGNSA. V was trimmed by 1 base and J by 4 bases, leaving 13 bases between them. There are a few counts of this clone. What it recognizes is unknown. Only in-frame clones appear in the TCRdb table, and some are missing; sequencing was by immunoSEQ multiplex PCR. The top ten clones hold under 5% of a sample with about 50,000 clones, around 80% of them seen once. This sequence joins TRBV7-2 and TRBJ2-2; D is possibly TRBD1 (5 bases). Sequenced here: CD4+ or CD8+ T cells sorted from blood, sampled in a trial of the OX40 agonist ivuxolimab. This sequence originates from an adult with an advanced solid tumor such as melanoma, head and neck, liver or kidney cancer. The CDR3 loop reads CASSLVGRAATGELFF. The CDR3, as DNA: TGTGCCAGCAGCTTAGTCGGCAGGGCGGCCACCGGGGAGCTGTTTTTT.